This T cell receptor beta chain was captured by sequencing in a study of blood T cell repertoires in COVID-19. The repertoire was sequenced with immunoSEQ multiplex PCR; TCRdb's copy has only in-frame clones and lacks some. The sample lists around 45,000 clones, over 80% occurring once. Trimming stripped 4 bases from V and 7 bases from J, with 14 bases between. The CDR3 is made up of 14 amino acids. Germline V gene lookup returns CDR1 SGHRS and CDR2 YFSETQ. The chain uses TRBV5-1 and TRBJ1-4; tentative D call: TRBD1 (5 bases). This receptor was obtained from a man aged 80 or over in a cohort sampled during active COVID-19. The material sequenced was peripheral blood. As DNA, the CDR3 is TGCGCCAGCAGCAGTGGGGGGTTGGGTGAAAAACTGTTTTTT. Translating gives CASSSGGLGEKLFF.